This is a list of T cell receptor beta chains from one sample in a study of regulatory T cells in long-lasting Graves disease. TCRdb independently ran MiXCR on the multiplex PCR reads; one entry per CDR3 protein. The table records roughly 500,000 distinct CDR3 sequences, approximately 15% of them present only once. Separately, the same data were catalogued under a study of T cells in Graves' hyperthyroidism and ophthalmopathy.

Material: peripheral blood mononuclear cells (PBMCs), obtained at new diagnosis, from a patient treated with antithyroid drugs. Every receptor here comes from a woman in her forties or fifties with Graves disease. Each CDR3 is given with its conserved first and last residue. The D gene is left open where the match is weak. Expanded clones get a size class; other rows say once, few or many, or leave the size out.

d_gene	abundance	v_gene	j_gene	CDR3nt	CDR3aa
NA	NA	TRBV27	TRBJ2-1	TGTGCCAGCAAAAAGACAGTCCCTATTTACAATGAGCAGTTCTTC	CASKKTVPIYNEQFF
TRBD2	many	TRBV29-1	TRBJ2-1	TGCAGCGTTGGTGCTAGCGGGTACAATGAGCAGTTCTTC	CSVGASGYNEQFF
NA	many	TRBV11-2	TRBJ2-7	TGTGCCAGCAGCTTAGTCGGCGGCAGTCCCTACGAGCAGTACTTC	CASSLVGGSPYEQYF
TRBD2	many	TRBV11-2	TRBJ2-1	TGTGCCAGCAGCTCTCAGACTAGCGGGAGTTCTGAGCAGTTCTTC	CASSSQTSGSSEQFF
NA	few	TRBV11-2	TRBJ2-7	TGTGCCAGCAGCTTAGAAGTCGGGGGCAGGCAGTACTTC	CASSLEVGGRQYF
TRBD2	many	TRBV28	TRBJ2-1	TGTGCCAGCAGTTTCGTGGGACTAGCGGGGGATGACAATGAGCAGTTCTTC	CASSFVGLAGDDNEQFF
NA	NA	TRBV12-3/TRBV12-4	TRBJ1-1	TGTGCCAGCAGTCCAGTCCCGAACACTGAAGCTTTCTTT	CASSPVPNTEAFF
NA	NA	TRBV20-1	TRBJ2-2	TGCAGTGCGCCGGGACAACCGAACACCGGGGAGCTGTTTTTT	CSAPGQPNTGELFF
TRBD1	few	TRBV5-1	TRBJ2-5	TGCGCCAGCAGCTCAGACAGGGGCAGACTAGTCCCTCAAGAGACCCAGTACTTC	CASSSDRGRLVPQETQYF
TRBD2	NA	TRBV27	TRBJ2-7	TGTGCCAGCAGTCGGTTGTGGATAGCGGGAGGACCCCTTTCCGAGCAGTACTTC	CASSRLWIAGGPLSEQYF
NA	many	TRBV5-1	TRBJ2-7	TGCGCCAGCAGCCCGGGGCTGGGATCCTACGAGCAGTACTTC	CASSPGLGSYEQYF
TRBD1	many	TRBV2	TRBJ2-3	TGTGCCAGCAGTGAATGGGGGACAGGGAGTCGGAGTACGCAGTATTTT	CASSEWGTGSRSTQYF
NA	NA	TRBV6-2/TRBV6-3	TRBJ2-2	TGTGCCAGCAGTTATAGTGCAAGACGGGAGCTGTTTTTT	CASSYSARRELFF
TRBD1	NA	TRBV12-3/TRBV12-4	TRBJ2-4	TGTGCCAGCAGCCGATCGACAGGGGGCCGCGCCAAAAACATTCAGTACTTC	CASSRSTGGRAKNIQYF
TRBD2	NA	TRBV20-1	TRBJ2-7	TGCAGTGCTGGAACACTAGCGGGAGCAAGTTGGCTCTTTTTTGGACCAGTATGCTACGAGCAGTACTTC	CSAGTLAGASWLFFGPVCYEQYF
NA	many	TRBV28	TRBJ2-1	TGTGCCAGCAGTTCAGACGGGGGAAGCTCCTACAATGAGCAGTTCTTC	CASSSDGGSSYNEQFF
NA	many	TRBV2	TRBJ2-2	TGTGCCAGCGTCAAGGGCACTACGCGGCAGGAGCTGTTTTTT	CASVKGTTRQELFF
NA	NA	TRBV27	TRBJ2-1	TGTGCCAGCAGTGTAGCTAGGGACTTTGCCAATGAGCAGTTCTTC	CASSVARDFANEQFF
TRBD1	many	TRBV28	TRBJ2-1	TGTGCCAGCAGTTTGGGGGGACAGGGTTACAATGAGCAGTTCTTC	CASSLGGQGYNEQFF
NA	few	TRBV20-1	TRBJ2-2	TGCAGTGCTAGAATCGACACCGGGGAGCTGTTTTTT	CSARIDTGELFF